The following is a T cell receptor beta chain sequence with its context. The antigen is not known. Time point meaning: baseline pretreatment blood. Treatment here: 15 Gy SBRT to primary tumor, nephrectomy 4 weeks later. Serial blood draws occurred at baseline and 2 and 4 weeks post-SBRT. The tumor was a clear cell renal cell carcinoma. This record belongs to a study of radiation and T cells in renal cell carcinoma. Germline values: CDR1 MDHEN, CDR2 SYDVKM. This CDR3 comprises 15 residues. The ends lost 6 bases at V and 5 bases at J; junction bases unmatched: 7. Study observations and caveats: Top tumor clonotypes rose in blood 2 weeks post-radiation, then contracted. Pretreatment tumor biopsies were lacking, so baseline clonotypes are unknown.

Profiled with immunoSEQ multiplex PCR; TCRdb holds only in-frame clones, not every one. The repertoire holds about 130,000 clones, with roughly 80% as singletons. The receptor was isolated from a woman in her sixties with renal cell carcinoma. The rearrangement uses TRBV28 and TRBJ1-5, with TRBD1 matching over 10 bases. This specimen consisted of blood, obtained from a patient whose treatment included radiotherapy and nephrectomy. CDR3 loop: CASRDRTGGYQPQHF. DNA of the CDR3: TGTGCCAGCAGGGATCGGACAGGGGGGTATCAGCCCCAGCATTTT. Variable domain in full (rest from reference TRBV28 and TRBJ1-5): DVKVTQSSRYLVKRTGEKVFLECVQDMDHENMFWYRQDPGLGLRLIYFSYDVKMKEKGDIPEGYSVSREKKERFSLILESASTNQTSMYLCASRDRTGGYQPQHFGDGTRLSIL.